This TCR beta chain originates from a study of blood T cell repertoires in COVID-19. Across the study: Donors in the United States, Italy and Spain gave samples during acute or convalescent COVID-19. PBMCs, B-cell-depleted T cells, or T cells provided the cDNA or gDNA that made up the material.

The authors' processing: Amplification from reference gene primers served as the basis for estimated nucleated cell counts. Here immunoSEQ multiplex PCR was the method, and the copy in TCRdb shows in-frame clones only, minus some. V and J calls and clone size are those listed in that table; D and trimming were worked out from the DNA. The table records a few hundred thousand clones, almost 85% of them present only once. Trimming cost V 9 bases and J 9 bases; bases outside gene matches: 18. The CDR3 length is 16 residues. The germline gives CDR1 LNHDA, CDR2 SQIVND (reference sequence). This receptor was identified in a human donor in a cohort sampled during active COVID-19. The chain links TRBV19 to TRBJ1-5; TRBD1 matches 9 bases. Material for sequencing was peripheral blood. Written as DNA, the CDR3 is TGTGCCAGCAGAAATGACCGGGACAGGGACGGAATGCCCCAGCATTTT. Residues: CASRNDRDRDGMPQHF.